The sequence of this TCR beta chain was determined in a study of CD8 T cells in ankylosing spondylitis. Looked up from germline, CDR1 is SGHDN and CDR2 is FVKESK. The CDR3 covers 16 residues. The germline V and J ends were trimmed by 0 bases and 4 bases, with 13 bases remaining between them. TCRdb re-called the 5' RACE reads through MiXCR, storing one row per CDR3 protein. The sample contains about 190,000 distinct CDR3 sequences, over 10% of which appear only once. This clonotype occurred many times. The clonotype was recovered from a female donor with ankylosing spondylitis or in good health (not recorded which). The sample consisted of blood, either unsorted or a sorted T cell fraction (not recorded which). This chain connects TRBV14 to TRBJ2-1, with D perhaps assigned TRBD1 or TRBD2 (5 bases each). Here the CDR3 DNA reads TGTGCCAGCAGCCAAGATCGAGGGGTTTGGTACAATGAGCAGTTCTTC. This gives the protein CASSQDRGVWYNEQFF.